Each of the 21 T cell receptor beta chains below was sequenced from the same sample in a study of cytomegalovirus exposure and HLA in healthy donors. 60 Vbeta and 13 Jbeta primers were used in PCR. Assay: immunoSEQ multiplex PCR; the TCRdb copy retains only in-frame clones and omits some. The table records 150,000 or so clones, roughly 87% of them present only once. The source material was PBMCs. The source is a man aged 45-65 years in good health and CMV-seropositive.

A few counts support this clone. V usage is TRBV30 and J usage is TRBJ1-2, with D perhaps TRBD1 (6 bases). V was shortened by 1 base and J by 8 bases, with 20 bases between the two germline ends. Germline V gene sequence: CDR1 GTSNPN, CDR2 SVGIG (reference sequence). This CDR3 region has 15 residues. CDR3 region: CAWSALRARGSGYTF. CDR3 nucleotide sequence: TGTGCCTGGAGTGCCCTCAGGGCCAGGGGTAGCGGCTACACCTTC.

CDR3 in amino acids: CASSRTSGGYEQYF. CDR3 bases: TGTGCCAGCAGCAGGACTAGCGGGGGTTACGAGCAGTACTTC. J is TRBJ2-7 and V is TRBV28; 13 nucleotides match TRBD2. The CDR3 runs 14 residues. Germline CDR1 MDHEN, CDR2 SYDVKM. The ends lost 6 bases at V and 4 bases at J; junction bases unmatched: 3.

The chain uses TRBV2 and TRBJ2-1; D gene uncertain. Germline V gene data show CDR1 as SNHLY and CDR2 as FYNNEI. Trimming removed 6 bases at V and 9 bases at J, with 15 bases between. The CDR3 spans 13 residues. DNA of the CDR3: TGTGCCAGCAGCAAAGCCCTGTATAGTGAGCAGTTCTTC. It yields the protein CASSKALYSEQFF. The full variable domain, with the rest looked up from reference TRBV2 and TRBJ2-1, is EPEVTQTPSHQVTQMGQEVILRCVPISNHLYFYWYRQILGQKVEFLVSFYNNEISEKSEIFDDQFSVERPDGSNFTLKIRSTKLEDSAMYFCASSKALYSEQFFGPGTRLTVL.

CDR3: CASSEPVRGKATGELFF. The CDR3 nucleotides read TGCGCCAGCAGCGAGCCTGTCAGGGGGAAAGCCACCGGGGAGCTGTTTTTT. The V call is TRBV5-1, the J call TRBJ2-2; 7 bases map to TRBD1. Germline trimming cut 4 bases from V and 4 bases from J; bases unmatched to any gene: 13. The CDR3 is made up of 17 amino acids. Germline V gives CDR1 SGHRS, CDR2 YFSETQ.

The chain has TRBV27 and TRBJ2-1, with TRBD2 as a possible D gene (6 bases). The CDR3 totals 14 residues. Per germline, CDR1 MNHEY and CDR2 SMNVEV (reference sequence). V gave up 3 bases and J gave up 6 bases, with 12 bases separating them. The DNA of the CDR3 is TGTGCCAGCAGTTTTTTTCGGGAGAGCAATGAGCAGTTCTTC. Protein: CASSFFRESNEQFF.

The rearrangement uses TRBV5-6 and TRBJ2-1, with TRBD2 identical over 7 bases. Germline CDR1 SGHDT, CDR2 YYEEEE. With 1 base clipped from V and 4 bases from J, the junction kept 2 bases outside the gene matches. CDR3 length: 14 residues. The CDR3, as DNA: TGTGCCAGCAGCTTGCCTAGCGGATACAATGAGCAGTTCTTC. It specifies CASSLPSGYNEQFF.

This clone was detected only once. The chain has TRBV15 and TRBJ2-3; 7 bases agree with TRBD1. This CDR3 has 16 residues. Per the germline V gene, CDR1 is LNHNV and CDR2 is YYDKDF (reference sequence). With V trimmed by 1 base and J by 2 bases, 6 bases remained unmatched. The CDR3, as DNA: TGTGCCACCAGCAGAGTATTGACAGGGATCACAGATACGCAGTATTTT. It yields the protein CATSRVLTGITDTQYF.

The rearrangement links TRBV4-1 to TRBJ2-3, with 8 bases lining up with TRBD1. The germline V gene encodes CDR1 MGHRA and CDR2 YSYEKL. The CDR3 consists of 15 residues. J was trimmed by 4 bases and V by 1 base; bases with no gene match: 4. This CDR3 reads CASSQGQGSPDTQYF. The CDR3, as DNA: TGCGCCAGCAGCCAAGGACAGGGGAGCCCAGATACGCAGTATTTT.

This clone was seen just once. V and J are TRBV28 and TRBJ2-1; 7 positions match TRBD2. Germline V gene lookup returns CDR1 MDHEN and CDR2 SYDVKM. The J segment lost 7 bases and the V segment lost 6 bases, leaving 18 bases of the junction unmatched. This CDR3 comprises 17 residues. CDR3 sequence (DNA): TGTGCCAGCAGCCTACCCCCCCGCGGGAGCAAGAAGAATGAGCAGTTCTTC. This gives the protein CASSLPPRGSKKNEQFF.

The chain combines TRBV11-2 with TRBJ1-1; D gene uncertain. V lost 3 bases and J lost 1, with 3 bases in between. Germline lookup yields CDR1 SGHAT and CDR2 FQNNGV. The CDR3 runs to 12 residues. CDR3 sequence: CASSFKNTEAFF. DNA of the CDR3: TGTGCCAGCAGCTTCAAGAACACTGAAGCTTTCTTT.

The chain links TRBV28 to TRBJ1-3, with 8 nucleotides matching TRBD1. Trimming at V came to 5 bases and at J to 4 bases, leaving 10 bases not matched to a gene. The CDR3 is 16 amino acids. Germline assignment: CDR1 MDHEN and CDR2 SYDVKM. The CDR3 DNA reads as TGTGCCAGCAGTGGCCTGGGACAGGCTCGCGGAAACACCATATATTTT. This translates into CASSGLGQARGNTIYF.

This sequence joins TRBV4-1 and TRBJ2-5, with 7 positions matching TRBD2. Germline lookup yields CDR1 MGHRA and CDR2 YSYEKL. With V trimmed by 1 base and J by 1 base, 6 bases remained unmatched. The CDR3 loop spans 16 amino acids. As DNA, the CDR3 is TGCGCCAGCAGCCAAGTGCCGGGAGGTCTCCAAGAGACCCAGTACTTC. Translation: CASSQVPGGLQETQYF.

This chain links TRBV7-3 with TRBJ1-3, with 9 nucleotides matching TRBD1. J gave up 0 bases and V 1 base, and 4 bases lay outside the gene matches. Germline assignment: CDR1 SGHTA and CDR2 FQGTGA. The CDR3 is 17 amino acids. CDR3 region: CASSLKDRGASGNTIYF. CDR3 DNA: TGTGCCAGCAGCTTAAAGGACAGGGGCGCCTCTGGAAACACCATATATTTT.

The rearrangement joins TRBV4-1 to TRBJ2-7, with TRBD2 matching 7 bases. The CDR3 consists of 13 residues. From germline, CDR1 is MGHRA and CDR2 YSYEKL. The ends lost 8 bases at V and 1 base at J; junction bases unmatched: 5. CDR3 DNA sequence: TGCGCCAGCGGGAGCGGGGATTCCTACGAGCAGTACTTC. This codes for CASGSGDSYEQYF.

V gene TRBV7-3 combines with J gene TRBJ2-7; 8 bases fit TRBD1. Germline V CDR1 and CDR2: SGHTA, FQGTGA. The length of the CDR3 is 14 residues. The trim removed 5 bases at V and 0 bases at J, leaving 3 bases unmatched. The CDR3 sequence: CASSTGTGSYEQYF. CDR3 DNA: TGTGCCAGCAGCACCGGGACAGGCTCCTACGAGCAGTACTTC.

The chain carries TRBV2 and TRBJ2-1, with D possibly matching TRBD2 (6 bases). CDR3 length: 16 residues. Trimming took off 4 bases at V and 4 bases at J, with 17 bases between the two ends. Germline-derived CDR1 and CDR2 are SNHLY and FYNNEI. DNA for the CDR3: TGTGCCAGCAGTGCCGACTTTGCGGGACTTTACAATGAGCAGTTCTTC. This translates into CASSADFAGLYNEQFF. The variable domain in full, completed from reference TRBV2 and TRBJ2-1, reads EPEVTQTPSHQVTQMGQEVILRCVPISNHLYFYWYRQILGQKVEFLVSFYNNEISEKSEIFDDQFSVERPDGSNFTLKIRSTKLEDSAMYFCASSADFAGLYNEQFFGPGTRLTVL.

This rearrangement joins TRBV6-5 to TRBJ1-5; possibly TRBD1 for D (6 bases). The CDR3 runs to 15 residues. V lost 5 bases and J lost 3, with 14 bases in between. The V gene's germline CDR1 is MNHEY and CDR2 SVGAGI. The CDR3: CASSPWGGANQPQHF. The CDR3 DNA reads TGTGCCAGCAGTCCCTGGGGGGGGGCCAATCAGCCCCAGCATTTT.

The chain employs TRBV6-4 and TRBJ1-5, with 7 bases fitting TRBD1. This CDR3 has 14 residues. The ends lost 4 bases at V and 4 bases at J; junction bases unmatched: 4. Germline-derived CDR1 and CDR2 are MRHNA and SNTAGT. The chain's CDR3 is CASSGSQGNQPQHF. CDR3 DNA sequence: TGTGCCAGCAGTGGTTCACAGGGGAATCAGCCCCAGCATTTT.

This clone appeared a few times. The chain employs TRBV9 and TRBJ2-1; 7 positions match TRBD2. Germline CDR1 SGDLS, CDR2 YYNGEE. Germline trimming cut 3 bases from V and 2 bases from J; bases unmatched to any gene: 11. The CDR3 totals 17 residues. CDR3 residues: CASSGKVREGTYNEQFF. Here the CDR3 DNA reads TGTGCCAGCAGCGGAAAGGTGAGGGAGGGGACCTACAATGAGCAGTTCTTC. Variable domain in full (rest from reference TRBV9 and TRBJ2-1): DSGVTQTPKHLITATGQRVTLRCSPRSGDLSVYWYQQSLDQGLQFLIQYYNGEERAKGNILERFSAQQFPDLHSELNLSSLELGDSALYFCASSGKVREGTYNEQFFGPGTRLTVL.

V is TRBV9 and J is TRBJ2-5; D is possibly TRBD2 (6 bases). This CDR3 is 14 amino acids long. Germline V CDR1 and CDR2: SGDLS, YYNGEE. Trimming pared 0 bases from V and 2 bases from J, leaving 8 bases between. The chain's CDR3 is CASSVGGGQETQYF. CDR3 nucleotide sequence: TGTGCCAGCAGCGTAGGTGGGGGGCAAGAGACCCAGTACTTC.

The chain couples TRBV11-2 to TRBJ1-3, with a possible D match to TRBD1 (6 bases). Trimming removed 5 bases at V and 0 bases at J, with 14 bases between. The CDR3 contains 16 residues. From germline, CDR1 is SGHAT and CDR2 FQNNGV. The CDR3 sequence is CASSKIQGTSGNTIYF. The CDR3 region has the DNA TGTGCCAGCAGCAAGATACAGGGCACCTCTGGAAACACCATATATTTT.